Listed below are T cell receptor beta chains from one sample, sequenced in a study of cytomegalovirus exposure and HLA in healthy donors. Data came from immunoSEQ multiplex PCR; TCRdb stores just in-frame clones and leaves some out. There are roughly 120,000 clones in the sample; about 69% occur only once, and 1.6% lies in the top ten. Sequences were obtained from PBMCs. The receptors derive from a young woman in good health and CMV-seronegative. CDR3s include the opening cysteine and the closing phenylalanine or tryptophan. The D gene is left open where the match is weak. A clone size is listed for some rows: how often the clone was seen (once, few, many), or a class if it is expanded.

v_call: TRBV5-4; clone_size: -; j_call: TRBJ1-4; d_call: TRBD1; cdr3_aa: CASSPQGDSVEKLFF; cdr3_nt: TGTGCCAGCAGCCCACAGGGGGATTCAGTTGAAAAACTGTTTTTT
v_call: TRBV7-2; clone_size: -; j_call: TRBJ2-7; d_call: TRBD2; cdr3_aa: CASSLTSGGYEQYF; cdr3_nt: TGTGCCAGCAGCTTGACTAGCGGGGGCTACGAGCAGTACTTC
v_call: TRBV15; clone_size: -; j_call: TRBJ1-1; d_call: -; cdr3_aa: CATSSGWGENTEAFF; cdr3_nt: TGTGCCACCAGCAGCGGGTGGGGGGAGAACACTGAAGCTTTCTTT
v_call: TRBV19; clone_size: -; j_call: TRBJ1-1; d_call: -; cdr3_aa: CASSATGDGGTEAFF; cdr3_nt: TGTGCCAGTAGTGCTACAGGTGACGGGGGCACTGAAGCTTTCTTT
v_call: TRBV28; clone_size: -; j_call: TRBJ1-6; d_call: TRBD1; cdr3_aa: CASSFGDRGSVGSPLHF; cdr3_nt: TGTGCCAGCAGTTTTGGGGACAGGGGAAGTGTTGGTTCACCCCTCCACTTT
v_call: TRBV5-4; clone_size: -; j_call: TRBJ2-3; d_call: TRBD1; cdr3_aa: CASSLPGQGLQDTQYF; cdr3_nt: TGTGCCAGCAGCTTGCCGGGACAGGGGTTGCAAGATACGCAGTATTTT
v_call: TRBV18; clone_size: -; j_call: TRBJ1-1; d_call: TRBD1; cdr3_aa: CASSPQRQGDPEAFF; cdr3_nt: TGTGCCAGCTCACCACAAAGACAGGGGGATCCTGAAGCTTTCTTT
v_call: TRBV15; clone_size: -; j_call: TRBJ2-1; d_call: -; cdr3_aa: CATSRASDEQFF; cdr3_nt: TGTGCCACCAGCAGGGCTAGCGATGAGCAGTTCTTC
v_call: TRBV25-1; clone_size: few; j_call: TRBJ2-1; d_call: TRBD2; cdr3_aa: CASREAGSYNEQFF; cdr3_nt: TGTGCCAGCAGGGAAGCGGGGAGTTACAATGAGCAGTTCTTC
v_call: TRBV10-1; clone_size: -; j_call: TRBJ2-3; d_call: TRBD2; cdr3_aa: CASSGLAGTDTQYF; cdr3_nt: TGCGCCAGCAGTGGGCTAGCGGGCACAGATACGCAGTATTTT
v_call: TRBV7-9; clone_size: -; j_call: TRBJ1-1; d_call: TRBD1; cdr3_aa: CASSQGQGGNEAFF; cdr3_nt: TGTGCCAGCAGCCAAGGACAGGGGGGCAATGAAGCTTTCTTT
v_call: TRBV14; clone_size: -; j_call: TRBJ2-1; d_call: TRBD1; cdr3_aa: CASSQGRRTGVYNEQFF; cdr3_nt: TGTGCCAGCAGCCAAGGTAGGAGGACAGGAGTTTACAATGAGCAGTTCTTC
v_call: TRBV5-1; clone_size: few; j_call: TRBJ2-2; d_call: TRBD2; cdr3_aa: CASSPTSGGPTGELFF; cdr3_nt: TGCGCCAGCAGCCCTACTAGCGGGGGCCCTACCGGGGAGCTGTTTTTT
v_call: TRBV28; clone_size: once; j_call: TRBJ1-4; d_call: TRBD1; cdr3_aa: CASTQGAVEKLFF; cdr3_nt: TGTGCCAGCACACAGGGGGCGGTAGAAAAACTGTTTTTT
v_call: TRBV5-6; clone_size: -; j_call: TRBJ1-5; d_call: -; cdr3_aa: CASSLGGGYPSSQHF; cdr3_nt: TGTGCCAGCAGCTTGGGCGGGGGGTATCCCTCGTCCCAGCATTTT
v_call: TRBV4-1; clone_size: once; j_call: TRBJ1-5; d_call: -; cdr3_aa: CASSQMEGQPQHF; cdr3_nt: TGCGCCAGCAGCCAAATGGAGGGTCAGCCCCAGCATTTT
v_call: TRBV19; clone_size: -; j_call: TRBJ1-3; d_call: -; cdr3_aa: CASSIGHSSSGNTIYF; cdr3_nt: TGTGCCAGTAGTATCGGACACTCGAGCTCTGGAAACACCATATATTTT
v_call: TRBV5-1; clone_size: -; j_call: TRBJ1-2; d_call: -; cdr3_aa: CASSLAGLEYGYTF; cdr3_nt: TGCGCCAGCAGCTTGGCAGGGCTTGAATATGGCTACACCTTC
v_call: TRBV6-1; clone_size: -; j_call: TRBJ2-1; d_call: -; cdr3_aa: CASSEYRGNEQFF; cdr3_nt: TGTGCCAGCAGTGAATACCGGGGCAATGAGCAGTTCTTC
v_call: TRBV7-9; clone_size: -; j_call: TRBJ1-6; d_call: TRBD1; cdr3_aa: CASSLAGQGASPLHF; cdr3_nt: TGTGCCAGCAGCTTAGCGGGACAGGGGGCTTCACCCCTCCACTTT
v_call: TRBV2; clone_size: -; j_call: TRBJ2-1; d_call: TRBD2; cdr3_aa: CASSEASGRVGNEQFF; cdr3_nt: TGTGCCAGCAGTGAGGCTAGCGGGCGGGTGGGGAATGAGCAGTTCTTC
v_call: TRBV6-1; clone_size: -; j_call: TRBJ1-2; d_call: TRBD1; cdr3_aa: CASIRDRNNYGYTF; cdr3_nt: TGTGCCAGCATCAGGGACAGAAATAACTATGGCTACACCTTC
v_call: TRBV6-5; clone_size: -; j_call: TRBJ1-2; d_call: TRBD1; cdr3_aa: CASSYSRGLGYTF; cdr3_nt: TGTGCCAGCAGTTACTCTAGGGGGCTCGGCTACACCTTC
v_call: TRBV12-5; clone_size: -; j_call: TRBJ1-1; d_call: TRBD1; cdr3_aa: CASGLAGQGTEAFF; cdr3_nt: TGTGCTAGTGGTTTGGCCGGACAGGGTACTGAAGCTTTCTTT
v_call: TRBV7-3; clone_size: -; j_call: TRBJ1-2; d_call: -; cdr3_aa: CASSLSGDGYTF; cdr3_nt: TGTGCCAGCAGCTTATCAGGGGACGGCTACACCTTC
v_call: TRBV2; clone_size: -; j_call: TRBJ1-5; d_call: -; cdr3_aa: CASSGGGNRGNQPQHF; cdr3_nt: TGTGCCAGCAGTGGGGGAGGTAATAGAGGAAATCAGCCCCAGCATTTT
v_call: TRBV6-5; clone_size: -; j_call: TRBJ2-1; d_call: -; cdr3_aa: CASSYGQHYNEQFF; cdr3_nt: TGTGCCAGCAGTTACGGGCAGCACTACAATGAGCAGTTCTTC
v_call: TRBV30; clone_size: -; j_call: TRBJ2-5; d_call: TRBD2; cdr3_aa: CAWRGGVVETQYF; cdr3_nt: TGTGCCTGGCGGGGGGGCGTCGTAGAGACCCAGTACTTC
v_call: TRBV6-1; clone_size: -; j_call: TRBJ2-7; d_call: TRBD2; cdr3_aa: CASGGAGESYEQYF; cdr3_nt: TGTGCCAGCGGGGGAGCGGGGGAGTCCTACGAGCAGTACTTC
v_call: TRBV6-1; clone_size: -; j_call: TRBJ1-5; d_call: -; cdr3_aa: CASSKAWEGFNQPQHF; cdr3_nt: TGTGCCAGCAGTAAAGCTTGGGAGGGTTTCAATCAGCCCCAGCATTTT
v_call: TRBV29-1; clone_size: -; j_call: TRBJ2-7; d_call: -; cdr3_aa: CSVEIRYEQYF; cdr3_nt: TGCAGCGTTGAGATCCGTTACGAGCAGTACTTC
v_call: TRBV7-9; clone_size: -; j_call: TRBJ2-5; d_call: TRBD1; cdr3_aa: CASTIQRTGNQETQYF; cdr3_nt: TGTGCCAGCACCATTCAAAGGACAGGGAACCAAGAGACCCAGTACTTC
v_call: TRBV6-6; clone_size: -; j_call: TRBJ1-1; d_call: -; cdr3_aa: CASSYRGNTEAFF; cdr3_nt: TGTGCCAGCAGTTACAGGGGGAACACTGAAGCTTTCTTT